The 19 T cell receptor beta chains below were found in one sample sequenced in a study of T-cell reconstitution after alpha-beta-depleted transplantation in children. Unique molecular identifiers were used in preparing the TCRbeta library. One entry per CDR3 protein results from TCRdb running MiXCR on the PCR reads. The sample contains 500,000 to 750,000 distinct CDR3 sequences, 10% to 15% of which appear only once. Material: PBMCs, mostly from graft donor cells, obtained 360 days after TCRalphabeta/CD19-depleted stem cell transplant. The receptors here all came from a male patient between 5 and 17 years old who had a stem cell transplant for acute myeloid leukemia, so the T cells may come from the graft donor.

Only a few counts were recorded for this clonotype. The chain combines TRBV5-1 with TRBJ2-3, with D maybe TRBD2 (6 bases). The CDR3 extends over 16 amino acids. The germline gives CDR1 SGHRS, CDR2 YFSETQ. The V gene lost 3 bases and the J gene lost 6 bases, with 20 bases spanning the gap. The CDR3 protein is CASSSWRASVLDTQYF. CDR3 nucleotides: TGCGCCAGCAGCTCATGGCGGGCTAGCGTGTTGGATACGCAGTATTTT.

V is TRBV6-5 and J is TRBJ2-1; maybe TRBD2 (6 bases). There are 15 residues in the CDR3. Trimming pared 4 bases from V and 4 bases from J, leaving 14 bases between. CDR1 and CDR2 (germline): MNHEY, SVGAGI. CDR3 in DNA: TGTGCCAGCAGTTCCCGGGACTTGCTTTACAATGAGCAGTTCTTC. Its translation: CASSSRDLLYNEQFF.

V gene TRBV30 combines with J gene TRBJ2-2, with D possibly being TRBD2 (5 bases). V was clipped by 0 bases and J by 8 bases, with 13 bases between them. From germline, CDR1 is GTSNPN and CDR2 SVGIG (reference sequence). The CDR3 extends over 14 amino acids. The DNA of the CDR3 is TGTGCCTGGAGTGTGCTGCCCCGGGGAGGGGAGCTGTTTTTT. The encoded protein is CAWSVLPRGGELFF. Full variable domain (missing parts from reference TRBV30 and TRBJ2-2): SQTIHQWPATLVQPVGSPLSLECTVEGTSNPNLYWYRQAAGRGLQLLFYSVGIGQISSEVPQNLSASRPQDRQFILSSKKLLLSDSGFYLCAWSVLPRGGELFFGEGSRLTVL.

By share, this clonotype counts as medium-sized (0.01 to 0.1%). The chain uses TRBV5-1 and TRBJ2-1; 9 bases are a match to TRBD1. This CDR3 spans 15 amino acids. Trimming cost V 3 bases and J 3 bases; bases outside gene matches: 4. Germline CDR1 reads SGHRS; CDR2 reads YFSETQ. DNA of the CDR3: TGCGCCAGCAGCTACACGACAGGGGGCTACAATGAGCAGTTCTTC. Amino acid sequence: CASSYTTGGYNEQFF.

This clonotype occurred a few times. CDR3: CASSLRSASPYEQYF. The CDR3, as DNA: TGTGCCAGCAGCTTAAGGTCGGCTAGCCCCTACGAGCAGTACTTC. V is TRBV7-2 and J is TRBJ2-7, with D maybe TRBD2 (5 bases). The germline V and J ends were trimmed by 2 bases and 2 bases, with 13 bases remaining between them. Per the germline V gene, CDR1 is SGHTA and CDR2 is FQGNSA. The CDR3 is 15 amino acids.

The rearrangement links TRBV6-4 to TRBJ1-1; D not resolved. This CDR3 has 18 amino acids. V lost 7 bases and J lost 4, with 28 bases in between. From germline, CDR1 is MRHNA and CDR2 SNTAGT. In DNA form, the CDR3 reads TGTGCCAGCATCCGGAGGCCAGCGGGCGGTCAGGTAGGCACTGAAGCTTTCTTT. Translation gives CASIRRPAGGQVGTEAFF.

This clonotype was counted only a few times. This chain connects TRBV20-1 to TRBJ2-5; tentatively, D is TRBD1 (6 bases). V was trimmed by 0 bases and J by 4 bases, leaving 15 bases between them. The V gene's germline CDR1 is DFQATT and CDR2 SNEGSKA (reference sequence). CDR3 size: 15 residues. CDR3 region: CSARDPGAYPETQYF. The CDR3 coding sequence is TGCAGTGCTAGAGATCCAGGGGCCTATCCAGAGACCCAGTACTTC.

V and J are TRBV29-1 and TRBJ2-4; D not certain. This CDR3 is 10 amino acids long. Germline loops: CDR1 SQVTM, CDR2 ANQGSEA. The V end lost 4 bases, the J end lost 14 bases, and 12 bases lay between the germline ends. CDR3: CSVGESRKYF. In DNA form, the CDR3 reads TGCAGCGTTGGAGAGTCGAGAAAGTACTTC.

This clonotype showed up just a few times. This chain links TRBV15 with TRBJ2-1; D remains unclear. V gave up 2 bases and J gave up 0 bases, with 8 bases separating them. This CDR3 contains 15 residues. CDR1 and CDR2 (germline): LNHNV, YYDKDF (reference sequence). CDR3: CATSRQDHSYNEQFF. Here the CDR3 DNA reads TGTGCCACCAGCAGACAGGATCACTCCTACAATGAGCAGTTCTTC.

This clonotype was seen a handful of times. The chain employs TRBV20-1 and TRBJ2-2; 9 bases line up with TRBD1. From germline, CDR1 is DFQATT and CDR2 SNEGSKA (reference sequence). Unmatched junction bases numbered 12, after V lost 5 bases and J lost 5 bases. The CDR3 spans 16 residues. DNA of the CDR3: TGCAGTGCTCCTAGAGTAGGACAGGGGAGGACCGGGGAGCTGTTTTTT. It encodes CSAPRVGQGRTGELFF.

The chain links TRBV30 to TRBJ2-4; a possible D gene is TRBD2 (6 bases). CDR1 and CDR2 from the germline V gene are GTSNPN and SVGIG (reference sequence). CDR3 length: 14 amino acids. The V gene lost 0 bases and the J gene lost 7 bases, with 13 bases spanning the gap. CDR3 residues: CAWSVTSPANIQYF. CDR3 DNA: TGTGCCTGGAGTGTTACTAGCCCCGCGAACATTCAGTACTTC.

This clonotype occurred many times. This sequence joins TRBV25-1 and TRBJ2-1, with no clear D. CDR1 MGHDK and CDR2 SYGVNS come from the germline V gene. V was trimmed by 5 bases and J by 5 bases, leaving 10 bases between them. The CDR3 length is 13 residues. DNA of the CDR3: TGTGCCAGCAGTACGGAAAGCAACAATGAGCAGTTCTTC. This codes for CASSTESNNEQFF.

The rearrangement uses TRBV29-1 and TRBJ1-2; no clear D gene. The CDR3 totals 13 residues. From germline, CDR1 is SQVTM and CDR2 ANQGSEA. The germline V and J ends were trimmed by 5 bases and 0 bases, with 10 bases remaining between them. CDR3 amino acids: CSVSDTTNYGYTF. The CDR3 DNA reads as TGCAGCGTTAGTGACACGACTAACTATGGCTACACCTTC.

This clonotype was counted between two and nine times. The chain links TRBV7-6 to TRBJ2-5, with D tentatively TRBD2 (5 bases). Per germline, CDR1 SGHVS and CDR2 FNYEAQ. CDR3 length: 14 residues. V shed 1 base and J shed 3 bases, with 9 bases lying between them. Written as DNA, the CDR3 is TGTGCCAGCAGCTTAGTAGGGAGCAAAGAGACCCAGTACTTC. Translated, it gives CASSLVGSKETQYF.

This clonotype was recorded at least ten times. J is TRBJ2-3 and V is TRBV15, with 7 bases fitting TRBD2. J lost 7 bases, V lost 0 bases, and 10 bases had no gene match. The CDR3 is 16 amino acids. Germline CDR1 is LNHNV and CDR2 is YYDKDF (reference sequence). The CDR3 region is CATSRDPRERGYTQYF. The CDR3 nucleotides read TGTGCCACCAGCAGAGATCCGCGGGAGAGGGGATATACGCAGTATTTT.

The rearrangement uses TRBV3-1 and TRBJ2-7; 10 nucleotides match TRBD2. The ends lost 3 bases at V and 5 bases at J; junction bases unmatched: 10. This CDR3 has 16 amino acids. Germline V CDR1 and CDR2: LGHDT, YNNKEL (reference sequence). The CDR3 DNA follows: TGTGCCAGCAGCCATCTTAGCGGGAGGAACTGGGACGAGCAGTACTTC. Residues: CASSHLSGRNWDEQYF.

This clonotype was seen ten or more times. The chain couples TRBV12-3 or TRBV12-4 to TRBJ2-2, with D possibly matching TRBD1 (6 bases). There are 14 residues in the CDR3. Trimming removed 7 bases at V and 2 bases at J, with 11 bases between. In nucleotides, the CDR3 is TGTGCCAGCACCCGACAGGACAACACCGGGGAGCTGTTTTTT. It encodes CASTRQDNTGELFF.

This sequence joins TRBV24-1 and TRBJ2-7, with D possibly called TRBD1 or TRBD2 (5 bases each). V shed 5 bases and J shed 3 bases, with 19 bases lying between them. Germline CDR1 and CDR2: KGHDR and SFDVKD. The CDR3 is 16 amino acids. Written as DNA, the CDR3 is TGTGCCACCAGTGGTCCTTCGGGCAGGGAGATCTACGAGCAGTACTTC. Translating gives CATSGPSGREIYEQYF.

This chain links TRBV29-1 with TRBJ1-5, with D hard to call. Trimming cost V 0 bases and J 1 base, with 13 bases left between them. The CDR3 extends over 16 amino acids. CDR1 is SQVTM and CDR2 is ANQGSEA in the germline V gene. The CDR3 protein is CSVEDITPQSNQPQHF. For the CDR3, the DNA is TGCAGCGTTGAAGATATAACTCCACAGAGCAATCAGCCCCAGCATTTT.